This T cell receptor beta chain was observed in a study of cytomegalovirus exposure and HLA in healthy donors. Study-wide findings and caveats: Later work found most CMV-associated TCR beta chains apparently HLA-restricted. Later genetic work tied a missense DCLRE1C variant to beta-chain V and J trimming. Accurate prediction of most subjects' HLA-A and HLA-B alleles from TCR beta sequences was reported.

The PCR ran on 60 Vbeta and 13 Jbeta primers. Sequencing was performed with immunoSEQ multiplex PCR; in TCRdb, only in-frame clones are kept and a portion is missing. Here the sample spans 75,000 to 90,000 clones, less than 85% being singletons. In the case of this clone: The antigen is not known.

Germline V gives CDR1 LNHDA, CDR2 SQIVND (reference sequence). V lost 0 bases to trimming and J lost 2 bases, with 16 bases between them. The CDR3 covers 18 residues. The receptor was derived from a human donor in good health. V usage is TRBV19 and J usage is TRBJ2-2, with a weak D call TRBD2 (6 bases). The sample consisted of PBMCs. The CDR3: CASSIDRSGTGNTGELFF. CDR3 bases: TGTGCCAGTAGTATAGACCGGTCGGGGACTGGTAACACCGGGGAGCTGTTTTTT.